These 28 T cell receptor beta chains were sequenced from one sample in a study of T cells in tumors after PD-1 blockade. Data came from immunoSEQ multiplex PCR; TCRdb stores just in-frame clones and leaves some out. The sample shows 60,000 to 65,000 clones, around 74% of them seen only once. Here the sequenced sample was PBMCs, taken after anti-PD-1 treatment. The receptors come from a human donor with basal cell carcinoma.

The V and J genes are TRBV4-2 and TRBJ2-3; 10 bases map to TRBD2. CDR1 is LGHNA and CDR2 is YNFKEQ in the germline V gene. The CDR3 is 19 residues long. Losses at the gene ends were 0 bases for V and 4 bases for J; bases not matched to a gene: 13. The CDR3 loop reads CASSQDGSGGAVVSDTQYF. DNA of the CDR3: TGTGCCAGCAGCCAAGATGGGAGCGGGGGGGCCGTGGTCTCAGATACGCAGTATTTT.

This chain uses TRBV15 with TRBJ2-3; TRBD2 agrees at 10 bases. V lost 1 base to trimming and J lost 5 bases; unmatched junction nucleotides: 6. The CDR3 spans 16 residues. Germline lookup yields CDR1 LNHNV and CDR2 YYDKDF (reference sequence). The CDR3 here is CATSRGAGGRIDTQYF. DNA of the CDR3: TGTGCCACCAGCAGAGGAGCGGGGGGGCGAATAGATACGCAGTATTTT.

Points on this clone: One end of the junction varies from germline; a read error may be responsible. This chain uses TRBV27 with TRBJ2-3; TRBD2 might be the D (7 bases). Germline V gives CDR1 MNHEY, CDR2 SMNVEV (reference sequence). There are 12 residues in the CDR3. The CDR3 loop is CASSSSGGAHHF. CDR3 DNA: TGTGCCAGCAGTTCTTCTGGGGGGGCCCATCATTTT.

The chain recombines TRBV11-3 with TRBJ2-1, with 9 positions matching TRBD2. CDR3 size: 17 residues. The germline V gene has CDR1 SGHNT and CDR2 YENEEA. V trimming: 4 bases; J trimming: 10 bases; junction bases outside the gene matches: 17. CDR3 DNA: TGTGCCAGCAGCTCCCCCCTGGGACTAGCTAGTACAAGGGAGCAGTTCTTC. Translating it yields CASSSPLGLASTREQFF. Full variable domain (missing parts from reference TRBV11-3 and TRBJ2-1): EAGVVQSPRYKIIEKKQPVAFWCNPISGHNTLYWYLQNLGQGPELLIRYENEEAVDDSQLPKDRFSAERLKGVDSTLKIQPAELGDSAVYLCASSSPLGLASTREQFFGPGTRLTVL.

The chain employs TRBV27 and TRBJ1-4; D not resolved. The germline V and J ends were trimmed by 3 bases and 0 bases, with 11 bases remaining between them. This CDR3 comprises 16 residues. Germline loops: CDR1 MNHEY, CDR2 SMNVEV (reference sequence). The CDR3 sequence: CASSFTGTSTNEKLFF. CDR3 DNA sequence: TGTGCCAGCAGTTTCACGGGAACCTCAACTAATGAAAAACTGTTTTTT.

This clone was seen a handful of times. The CDR3 spells CASSLGHRSFTGELFF. CDR3 nucleotides: TGTGCCAGCAGCTTGGGACACCGGAGCTTCACCGGGGAGCTGTTTTTT. The rearrangement uses TRBV7-6 and TRBJ2-2; a weak D match, TRBD1 (6 bases). This CDR3 contains 16 residues. Germline-derived CDR1 and CDR2 are SGHVS and FNYEAQ. The V and J ends lost 3 bases and 4 bases respectively, with 15 bases between them.

V usage is TRBV3-1 (or the pseudogene TRBV3-2) and J usage is TRBJ2-1; tentative D call: TRBD2 (7 bases). The length of the CDR3 is 16 residues. V was cut by 7 bases and J by 7 bases, with 23 bases left in between. Germline CDR1 reads LGHDT; CDR2 reads YNNKEL (reference sequence). The CDR3 DNA reads TGTGCCAGCACCCCAAGGCGCGGGGGCACCGGGAATGAGCAGTTCTTC. Translating it yields CASTPRRGGTGNEQFF.

V is TRBV6-5 and J is TRBJ1-5; D unclear. The CDR3 consists of 14 residues. Germline CDR1 is MNHEY and CDR2 is SVGAGI. Trimming pared 0 bases from V and 2 bases from J, leaving 5 bases between. The CDR3 spells CASSYSIGNQPQHF. The CDR3 DNA reads TGTGCCAGCAGTTACTCGATCGGCAATCAGCCCCAGCATTTT.

This clone was detected only a few times. The V and J genes are TRBV7-9 and TRBJ2-7; D might be TRBD2 (6 bases). The V and J ends lost 5 bases and 2 bases respectively, with 13 bases between them. CDR3 length equals 14 residues. Germline V gives CDR1 SEHNR, CDR2 FQNEAQ (reference sequence). The CDR3 DNA follows: TGTGCCAGCAGCCGCGACGGGGGAACCTACGAGCAGTACTTC. Translation: CASSRDGGTYEQYF. The variable domain in full, completed from reference TRBV7-9 and TRBJ2-7, reads DTGVSQNPRHKITKRGQNVTFRCDPISEHNRLYWYRQTLGQGPEFLTYFQNEAQLEKSRLLSDRFSAERPKGSFSTLEIQRTEQGDSAMYLCASSRDGGTYEQYFGPGTRLTVT.

Only one count was recorded for this clone. This chain joins TRBV5-5 and TRBJ2-7; 7 nucleotides align to TRBD2. V lost 3 bases, J lost 2 bases, and 5 bases stayed unmatched. The CDR3 spans 14 residues. Germline CDR1 SGHKS, CDR2 YYEKEE (reference sequence). The CDR3 region is CASSSLADTYEQYF. The CDR3 coding sequence is TGTGCCAGCAGCTCCCTAGCGGATACCTACGAGCAGTACTTC.

This clone has a single count. The CDR3 protein is CASSSGGAKNIQYF. In nucleotides, the CDR3 is TGTGCCAGCAGTAGCGGGGGGGCCAAAAACATTCAGTACTTC. V gene TRBV2 combines with J gene TRBJ2-4, with 9 bases lining up with TRBD2. The V and J ends lost 5 bases and 1 base, in that order; junction bases with no gene match: 0. Germline assignment: CDR1 SNHLY and CDR2 FYNNEI. The CDR3 extends over 14 amino acids.

V and J are TRBV24-1 and TRBJ1-5; TRBD1 matches 9 bases. Unmatched junction bases numbered 6, after V lost 10 bases and J lost 0 bases. This CDR3 has 15 residues. Germline assignment: CDR1 KGHDR and CDR2 SFDVKD. This CDR3 is CATGQGDYSNQPQHF. In DNA form, the CDR3 reads TGTGCCACGGGACAGGGAGATTATAGCAATCAGCCCCAGCATTTT.

The V gene is TRBV27, the J gene TRBJ2-2; 10 nucleotides align to TRBD2. V was pared by 3 bases and J by 5 bases, with 12 bases of the junction left unmatched. Germline assignment: CDR1 MNHEY and CDR2 SMNVEV (reference sequence). The CDR3 runs to 18 residues. The CDR3, as DNA: TGTGCCAGCAGTTTTTCCCTCCAGCGGGGGGGCCGAACCGGGGAGCTGTTTTTT. This translates into CASSFSLQRGGRTGELFF.

The CDR3 nucleotides read TGTGCCAGCAGCTTGGGGGCGGGAGCCTCCTACGAGCAGTACTTC. This translates into CASSLGAGASYEQYF. The chain combines TRBV7-6 with TRBJ2-7; perhaps TRBD2 as D (7 bases). CDR3 length equals 15 residues. Germline CDR1 is SGHVS and CDR2 is FNYEAQ. The V end lost 3 bases, the J end lost 0 bases, and 12 bases lay between the germline ends.

The chain recombines TRBV28 with TRBJ1-5, with TRBD1 identical over 8 bases. Germline assignment: CDR1 MDHEN and CDR2 SYDVKM. This CDR3 comprises 15 residues. V shed 6 bases, J shed 2 bases, and the junction held 6 bases outside the gene matches. CDR3 nucleotide sequence: TGTGCCAGCAGGGTTCAGGGGGCTGGCAATCAGCCCCAGCATTTT. Translation: CASRVQGAGNQPQHF.

There are a few counts of this clone. This chain uses TRBV6-2 or TRBV6-3 with TRBJ1-1, with D unclear. This CDR3 has 14 residues. With 1 base removed from V and 2 bases from J, the gap between germline ends came to 8 bases. CDR1 MNHEY and CDR2 SVGEGT come from the germline V gene. DNA for the CDR3: TGTGCCAGCAGTTACTTGCCGCTAAACACTGAAGCTTTCTTT. Protein sequence: CASSYLPLNTEAFF.

As regards this clone: One junction end disagrees with the germline gene, perhaps due to a read error. The V gene is TRBV6-1, the J gene TRBJ2-7; no definite D call. Germline CDR1 reads MNHNS; CDR2 reads SASEGT. The CDR3 extends over 11 amino acids. The CDR3 DNA is TGTGCCAGCAGTGAAGAGGGCCCTTTGATTTTC. This sequence encodes CASSEEGPLIF.

This clone is a singleton in its sample. The chain uses TRBV11-3 and TRBJ2-1; 12 bases fit TRBD2. This CDR3 is 14 amino acids long. Germline V gives CDR1 SGHNT, CDR2 YENEEA. Germline trimming cut 4 bases from V and 10 bases from J; bases unmatched to any gene: 5. CDR3 in DNA: TGTGCCAGCAGCTCTTCTAGCGGGGGGGTGGAGCAGTTCTTC. Protein product: CASSSSSGGVEQFF.

V is TRBV2 and J is TRBJ2-3; D perhaps matches TRBD1 (5 bases). Trimming took 3 bases from V and 0 from J, leaving 16 bases between them. CDR3 length: 17 residues. Germline V gives CDR1 SNHLY, CDR2 FYNNEI. In DNA, the CDR3 is TGTGCCAGCAGTGACCCGTATGTAGGGGTAAGCACAGATACGCAGTATTTT. Translating it yields CASSDPYVGVSTDTQYF.

The chain couples TRBV6-5 to TRBJ1-6, with TRBD1 as a possible D gene (6 bases). Deletions cut 6 bases from V and 8 bases from J, with 11 bases between. The V gene's germline CDR1 is MNHEY and CDR2 SVGAGI. The CDR3 is 13 amino acids. The CDR3 reads CASRGGLYSPLHF. CDR3 nucleotide sequence: TGTGCCAGCAGGGGGGGGCTCTATTCACCCCTCCACTTT.

The sample holds a few counts of this clone. The rearrangement joins TRBV27 to TRBJ1-1, with D possibly being TRBD1 (6 bases). The ends were cut back, 5 bases at V and 3 bases at J, with 13 bases in the middle. The germline CDR1 and CDR2 sequences are MNHEY and SMNVEV (reference sequence). The CDR3 covers 14 residues. CDR3 sequence reads: CASSEYGTYTEAFF. DNA of the CDR3: TGTGCCAGCAGTGAGTACGGGACATACACTGAAGCTTTCTTT.

The rearrangement uses TRBV18 and TRBJ2-1; D not certain. The length of the CDR3 is 16 residues. With 0 bases removed from V and 0 bases from J, the gap between germline ends came to 9 bases. Germline V CDR1 and CDR2: KGHSH, LQKENI. CDR3 protein: CASSPPAQASYNEQFF. Written as DNA, the CDR3 is TGTGCCAGCTCACCACCGGCGCAGGCCTCCTACAATGAGCAGTTCTTC. Complete variable domain (other parts from reference TRBV18 and TRBJ2-1): NAGVMQNPRHLVRRRGQEARLRCSPMKGHSHVYWYRQLPEEGLKFMVYLQKENIIDESGMPKERFSAEFPKEGPSILRIQQVVRGDSAAYFCASSPPAQASYNEQFFGPGTRLTVL.

The V and J genes are TRBV23-1 and TRBJ2-7; D is possibly TRBD1 (6 bases). TRBV23-1 is an ORF; its function is uncertain. CDR3 length: 14 residues. V lost 6 bases and J 2 bases, leaving 14 bases between the germline ends. The CDR3 sequence: CASSRDKRPYEQYF. CDR3 bases: TGCGCCAGCAGCCGGGACAAGCGACCCTACGAGCAGTACTTC.

CDR3 region: CASSSRTGMGEQYF. The CDR3 DNA follows: TGCGCCAGCAGCTCCCGGACAGGGATGGGCGAGCAGTACTTC. The chain links TRBV5-1 to TRBJ2-7; the match to TRBD1 covers 8 bases. Losses at the gene ends were 3 bases for V and 6 bases for J; bases not matched to a gene: 8. The length of the CDR3 is 14 residues. The germline gives CDR1 SGHRS, CDR2 YFSETQ.

The chain links TRBV7-8 to TRBJ1-2; TRBD1 aligns across 7 bases. Losses at the gene ends were 4 bases for V and 2 bases for J; bases not matched to a gene: 4. The length of the CDR3 is 14 residues. Germline CDR1 and CDR2: SGHVS and FQNEAQ. This CDR3 reads CASSYRTGNYGYTF. The DNA for the CDR3 is TGTGCCAGCAGCTACCGGACAGGAAACTATGGCTACACCTTC.

This sequence joins TRBV3-1 (or the pseudogene TRBV3-2) and TRBJ2-3; 9 bases line up with TRBD2. After removal of 3 bases from V and 12 bases from J, the junction contained 7 bases not matched to a gene. The CDR3 is 13 residues long. CDR1 LGHDT and CDR2 YNNKEL come from the germline V gene (reference sequence). DNA of the CDR3: TGTGCCAGCAGCCACGGCGGGGGGGGCCTTCAGTATTTT. Its translation is CASSHGGGGLQYF.

The chain combines TRBV27 with TRBJ2-7; D might be TRBD1 (6 bases). Trimming shortened V by 4 bases and J by 3 bases, and 19 bases separated the two germline ends. In germline, CDR1 is MNHEY, CDR2 SMNVEV (reference sequence). The CDR3 contains 16 residues. This chain's CDR3 is CASSSTRQARNYEQYF. The CDR3 DNA reads TGTGCCAGCAGTTCAACCCGACAGGCGAGAAACTACGAGCAGTACTTC.

This clone showed up just a few times. The rearrangement joins TRBV4-2 to TRBJ1-2; D gene unclear. Trimming took off 4 bases at V and 6 bases at J, with 9 bases between the two ends. Germline-derived CDR1 and CDR2 are LGHNA and YNFKEQ. The CDR3 is 12 residues long. The DNA for the CDR3 is TGTGCCAGCAGCCCTTACGGGGATGGCTACACCTTC. Amino acids: CASSPYGDGYTF.